Below are 28 T cell receptor beta chains sequenced from a single sample in a study of cytomegalovirus exposure and HLA in healthy donors. Primers for the PCR totalled 60 Vbeta and 13 Jbeta. Sequencing used immunoSEQ multiplex PCR; TCRdb keeps in-frame clones, though not all of them. The sample includes approximately 170,000 clones, about 62% of them seen just once. Sequenced: PBMCs. Receptors were obtained from a man aged 35-49 years in good health and CMV-seronegative.

This clone occurred a few times. V and J are TRBV9 and TRBJ2-1; D not certain. V lost 3 bases and J 0 bases, leaving 4 bases between the germline ends. The CDR3 is 13 amino acids. Per germline, CDR1 SGDLS and CDR2 YYNGEE. CDR3 coding DNA: TGTGCCAGCAGCGGCAGCTCCTACAATGAGCAGTTCTTC. Its translation: CASSGSSYNEQFF. Using reference TRBV9 and TRBJ2-1 for the parts outside the CDR3, the full variable domain is DSGVTQTPKHLITATGQRVTLRCSPRSGDLSVYWYQQSLDQGLQFLIQYYNGEERAKGNILERFSAQQFPDLHSELNLSSLELGDSALYFCASSGSSYNEQFFGPGTRLTVL.

A few counts support this clone. The rearrangement joins TRBV29-1 to TRBJ1-1; the D is unclear. The ends were cut back, 2 bases at V and 4 bases at J, with 8 bases in the middle. CDR1 and CDR2 (germline): SQVTM, ANQGSEA. CDR3 length equals 12 residues. The CDR3 DNA reads TGCAGCGTTGAACGGTATATCACTGAAGCTTTCTTT. Protein product: CSVERYITEAFF.

The rearrangement joins TRBV5-1 to TRBJ1-1; D not resolved. V dropped 2 bases and J dropped 1 base, with 6 bases sitting between them. The V gene's germline CDR1 is SGHRS and CDR2 YFSETQ. The CDR3 covers 13 residues. CDR3 region: CASSLRRNTEAFF. CDR3 nucleotides: TGCGCCAGCAGCTTACGCAGGAACACTGAAGCTTTCTTT.

This clone has only a few counts. The rearrangement uses TRBV5-1 and TRBJ1-5; 9 bases line up with TRBD1. J gave up 7 bases and V 3 bases, and 8 bases lay outside the gene matches. Germline-derived CDR1 and CDR2 are SGHRS and YFSETQ. This CDR3 is built from 15 residues. CDR3 in DNA: TGCGCCAGCAGCTCTGGGACAGGGAGGGACCAGCCCCAGCATTTT. It specifies CASSSGTGRDQPQHF.

The V and J genes are TRBV7-2 and TRBJ2-7, with TRBD1 matching over 11 bases. This CDR3 is 15 amino acids long. CDR1 is SGHTA and CDR2 is FQGNSA in the germline V gene. With V trimmed by 1 base and J by 4 bases, 3 bases remained unmatched. The CDR3 coding sequence is TGTGCCAGCAGCTTAGGGACAGGGGGCGCGTACGAGCAGTACTTC. Translating gives CASSLGTGGAYEQYF.

The V call is TRBV30, the J call TRBJ2-2; 8 bases line up with TRBD1. CDR3 length: 16 amino acids. With 0 bases clipped from V and 2 bases from J, the junction kept 5 bases outside the gene matches. CDR1 and CDR2 from the germline V gene are GTSNPN and SVGIG (reference sequence). The CDR3 loop is CAWSVTGGGNTGELFF. CDR3 nucleotides: TGTGCCTGGAGTGTTACAGGGGGAGGAAACACCGGGGAGCTGTTTTTT.

The rearrangement joins TRBV5-1 to TRBJ2-3; TRBD1 is a possible D gene (5 bases). This CDR3 is 14 amino acids long. The germline CDR1 and CDR2 sequences are SGHRS and YFSETQ. Trimming took 0 bases from V and 2 from J, leaving 7 bases between them. In nucleotides, the CDR3 is TGCGCCAGCAGCTTGGGACAGCACACAGATACGCAGTATTTT. The encoded protein is CASSLGQHTDTQYF.

The rearrangement uses TRBV19 and TRBJ2-1; 11 bases match TRBD2. CDR3 length: 17 residues. Germline V gene data show CDR1 as LNHDA and CDR2 as SQIVND (reference sequence). Trimming removed 1 base from V and 9 bases from J; junction bases left unmatched: 11. CDR3 in amino acids: CASSIVPSSGRAGEQFF. The CDR3 DNA reads as TGTGCCAGTAGTATAGTCCCTAGTAGCGGGAGGGCCGGTGAGCAGTTCTTC.

This chain uses TRBV19 with TRBJ1-4; D gene unclear. Trimming left V 4 bases short and J 12 bases short, with 12 bases between. Per the germline V gene, CDR1 is LNHDA and CDR2 is SQIVND (reference sequence). The CDR3 sequence is 12 residues long. The chain's CDR3 is CASSTGLDQLFF. CDR3 nucleotides: TGTGCCAGTAGTACCGGACTCGACCAACTGTTTTTT. The whole variable domain, remainder taken from reference TRBV19 and TRBJ1-4, is DGGITQSPKYLFRKEGQNVTLSCEQNLNHDAMYWYRQDPGQGLRLIYYSQIVNDFQKGDIAEGYSVSREKKESFPLTVTSAQKNPTAFYLCASSTGLDQLFFGSGTQLSVL.

This rearrangement joins TRBV6-1 to TRBJ2-1; TRBD2 matches 8 bases. In germline, CDR1 is MNHNS, CDR2 SASEGT. With V trimmed by 3 bases and J by 10 bases, 5 bases remained unmatched. The CDR3 is 13 residues long. The DNA for the CDR3 is TGTGCCAGCAGTGAGCAGGCGGGAGGCGAGCAGTTCTTC. This gives the protein CASSEQAGGEQFF.

The J gene is TRBJ2-5, the V gene TRBV4-1, with TRBD2 identical over 9 bases. Unmatched junction bases numbered 4, after V lost 1 base and J lost 4 bases. The CDR3 runs 15 residues. Germline V gene sequence: CDR1 MGHRA, CDR2 YSYEKL. The CDR3 DNA reads as TGCGCCAGCAGCCAAGTGCAGCGGGGGGCAGAGACCCAGTACTTC. It encodes CASSQVQRGAETQYF.

The chain joins TRBV7-9 to TRBJ1-1; 7 nucleotides align to TRBD1. This CDR3 is built from 14 residues. The V gene's germline CDR1 is SEHNR and CDR2 FQNEAQ (reference sequence). V trimming: 5 bases; J trimming: 4 bases; junction bases outside the gene matches: 7. CDR3 amino acids: CASSTQGSSTEAFF. The CDR3 DNA reads as TGTGCCAGCAGCACACAGGGGTCGTCCACTGAAGCTTTCTTT.

The chain uses TRBV18 and TRBJ1-2, with D perhaps matching TRBD1 (5 bases). This CDR3 spans 15 amino acids. Trimming stripped 3 bases from V and 3 bases from J, with 14 bases between. Germline values: CDR1 KGHSH, CDR2 LQKENI. The CDR3 loop is CASSPGQGTYYGYTF. CDR3 DNA: TGTGCCAGCTCACCTGGGCAGGGCACTTACTATGGCTACACCTTC. The full variable domain, completed using reference TRBV18 and TRBJ1-2, is NAGVMQNPRHLVRRRGQEARLRCSPMKGHSHVYWYRQLPEEGLKFMVYLQKENIIDESGMPKERFSAEFPKEGPSILRIQQVVRGDSAAYFCASSPGQGTYYGYTFGSGTRLTVV.

In nucleotides, the CDR3 is TGTGCCACCAGCAGAGAGGGCTATAGCAATCAGCCCCAGCATTTT. The encoded protein is CATSREGYSNQPQHF. The chain links TRBV15 to TRBJ1-5; D uncertain. The CDR3 is 15 residues long. V was pared by 0 bases and J by 0 bases, with 6 bases between. Germline values: CDR1 LNHNV, CDR2 YYDKDF (reference sequence).

This sequence joins TRBV6-1 and TRBJ2-1; possibly TRBD2 for D (6 bases). CDR1 and CDR2 from the germline V gene are MNHNS and SASEGT. Trimming cost V 2 bases and J 3 bases, with 23 bases left between them. This CDR3 is 19 amino acids long. The CDR3 region is CASSELALGGDSYYNEQFF. In DNA, the CDR3 is TGTGCCAGCAGTGAACTCGCCCTAGGAGGGGACTCGTACTACAATGAGCAGTTCTTC.

The chain is built from TRBV5-1 and TRBJ1-2; 7 nucleotides agree with TRBD1. The CDR3 spans 16 residues. V lost 4 bases to trimming and J lost 6 bases; unmatched junction nucleotides: 15. The germline CDR1 and CDR2 sequences are SGHRS and YFSETQ. CDR3 coding DNA: TGCGCCAGCAGCGTAAGCCGACAGGGTACAGTGGATGGCTACACCTTC. Amino acids: CASSVSRQGTVDGYTF.

This clone was recorded a few times. J is TRBJ1-2 and V is TRBV29-1, with 10 bases aligning to TRBD1. The germline V gene encodes CDR1 SQVTM and CDR2 ANQGSEA. The CDR3 has 12 residues. The V gene end was trimmed by 4 bases and the J gene end by 6 bases; junction bases not matched to a gene: 2. This chain's CDR3 is CSVAGTGDGYTF. CDR3 in DNA: TGCAGCGTTGCCGGGACAGGGGATGGCTACACCTTC. Together with reference TRBV29-1 and TRBJ1-2, the CDR3 gives the full variable domain: SAVISQKPSRDICQRGTSLTIQCQVDSQVTMMFWYRQQPGQSLTLIATANQGSEATYESGFVIDKFPISRPNLTFSTLTVSNMSPEDSSIYLCSVAGTGDGYTFGSGTRLTVV.

The rearrangement links TRBV7-2 to TRBJ1-1, with 7 nucleotides matching TRBD1. The ends lost 4 bases at V and 4 bases at J; junction bases unmatched: 6. CDR3 length: 14 residues. The germline gives CDR1 SGHTA, CDR2 FQGNSA. The DNA of the CDR3 is TGTGCCAGCAGCTCTGACAGGGCGGTCACTGAAGCTTTCTTT. Amino acid sequence: CASSSDRAVTEAFF.

This chain links TRBV10-2 with TRBJ2-4, with TRBD2 matching 12 bases. This CDR3 contains 15 residues. Germline loops: CDR1 WSHSY, CDR2 SAAADI. The V gene end was trimmed by 0 bases and the J gene end by 9 bases; junction bases not matched to a gene: 3. The CDR3 spells CASSESTSGGPIQYF. CDR3 bases: TGCGCCAGCAGTGAGTCCACTAGCGGGGGGCCCATTCAGTACTTC.

This chain connects TRBV5-1 to TRBJ1-1; 7 bases fit TRBD1. The CDR3 runs 16 residues. CDR1 is SGHRS and CDR2 is YFSETQ in the germline V gene. V lost 0 bases and J lost 6; bases outside the gene matches: 11. CDR3 coding DNA: TGCGCCAGCAGCTTGGGCCCCCAGGGACAGTATCCTGAAGCTTTCTTT. Amino acids: CASSLGPQGQYPEAFF. The variable domain in full, with the rest retrieved from reference TRBV5-1 and TRBJ1-1, is KAGVTQTPRYLIKTRGQQVTLSCSPISGHRSVSWYQQTPGQGLQFLFEYFSETQRNKGNFPGRFSGRQFSNSRSEMNVSTLELGDSALYLCASSLGPQGQYPEAFFGQGTRLTVV.

The chain uses TRBV5-1 and TRBJ2-2; D is ambiguous. The V gene lost 0 bases and the J gene lost 1 base, with 4 bases spanning the gap. The CDR3 runs to 14 residues. Germline V CDR1 and CDR2: SGHRS, YFSETQ. In DNA, the CDR3 is TGCGCCAGCAGCTTGGGAGGGAACACCGGGGAGCTGTTTTTT. Translating gives CASSLGGNTGELFF.

J is TRBJ1-1 and V is TRBV6-5; D is ambiguous. Deletions cut 7 bases from V and 0 bases from J, with 9 bases between. Germline V CDR1 and CDR2: MNHEY, SVGAGI. The CDR3 has 13 residues. CDR3 sequence (DNA): TGTGCCAGCATGAGAAGATTGAACACTGAAGCTTTCTTT. Its protein is CASMRRLNTEAFF.

This clone was detected a few times. The chain employs TRBV7-2 and TRBJ2-1; 10 positions match TRBD2. The trim removed 3 bases at V and 2 bases at J, leaving 4 bases unmatched. In germline, CDR1 is SGHTA, CDR2 FQGNSA. CDR3 length equals 16 residues. As DNA, the CDR3 is TGTGCCAGCAGCTTTAGCGGGAGGAGCACCTACAATGAGCAGTTCTTC. Protein product: CASSFSGRSTYNEQFF.

In this sample, this clone turned up once. The chain uses TRBV7-2 and TRBJ1-2; D is possibly TRBD1 (6 bases). This CDR3 is built from 16 residues. CDR1 is SGHTA and CDR2 is FQGNSA in the germline V gene. V was pared by 1 base and J by 8 bases, with 20 bases between. The CDR3 spells CASSLDGGSLYVGYTF. Written as DNA, the CDR3 is TGTGCCAGCAGCTTAGATGGGGGCAGCCTATACGTGGGCTACACCTTC.

The chain is built from TRBV11-2 and TRBJ2-7, with D tentatively TRBD2 (5 bases). CDR3 size: 12 residues. Germline assignment: CDR1 SGHAT and CDR2 FQNNGV. The V end lost 6 bases, the J end lost 2 bases, and 8 bases lay between the germline ends. CDR3 region: CASRRAAYEQYF. CDR3 bases: TGTGCCAGCAGGAGGGCAGCCTACGAGCAGTACTTC. The whole variable domain, remainder taken from reference TRBV11-2 and TRBJ2-7, is EAGVAQSPRYKIIEKRQSVAFWCNPISGHATLYWYQQILGQGPKLLIQFQNNGVVDDSQLPKDRFSAERLKGVDSTLKIQPAKLEDSAVYLCASRRAAYEQYFGPGTRLTVT.

This clone was detected only a few times. The rearrangement links TRBV5-4 to TRBJ2-2, with D unresolved. The V gene lost 0 bases and the J gene lost 5 bases, with 5 bases spanning the gap. The CDR3 contains 13 residues. Germline V gene lookup returns CDR1 SGHNT and CDR2 YYREEE (reference sequence). CDR3 bases: TGTGCCAGCAGCTTGGACCGGACCGGGGAGCTGTTTTTT. Encoded protein: CASSLDRTGELFF.

J is TRBJ1-3 and V is TRBV4-1, with D unresolved. Trimming cost V 1 base and J 0 bases, with 16 bases left between them. CDR1 is MGHRA and CDR2 is YSYEKL in the germline V gene. The CDR3 spans 18 residues. In DNA form, the CDR3 reads TGCGCCAGCAGCCAAGGACTACTAAGAGCTCGCTCTGGAAACACCATATATTTT. Its protein is CASSQGLLRARSGNTIYF.

The chain employs TRBV19 and TRBJ1-5, with D hard to call. The CDR3 is 12 residues long. The V end lost 4 bases, the J end lost 4 bases, and 5 bases lay between the germline ends. Germline-derived CDR1 and CDR2 are LNHDA and SQIVND (reference sequence). The DNA for the CDR3 is TGTGCCAGTAGTACCTATAATCAGCCCCAGCATTTT. Its protein is CASSTYNQPQHF.